The clone carrying this T cell receptor beta chain was seen a single time. Its cognate antigen is unknown. These data are taken from a study of Ad26.COV2.S vaccination and SARS-CoV-2 variants. For the study at large: Each vaccinee took Ad26.COV2.S intramuscularly, once or twice 56 days apart.

Study observations and caveats: TCR breadth and depth analyses may have underestimated total T cell responses.

TCRdb's table, derived via immunoSEQ multiplex PCR, lists solely in-frame clones and lacks some. The data show about 350,000 clones, 70% to 90% seen once. As to treatment: approximately 18 received Ad26.COV2.S at low or high dose, single or two shots; about 5 received placebo; per-sample allocation not given. The study sampled participants on day 63 after the first vaccine or placebo injection. This adult donor, from Boston, was 18-55 years old. V gave up 0 bases and J gave up 7 bases, with 4 bases separating them. The CDR3 runs to 12 residues. CDR1 and CDR2 (germline): SGHDT, YYEEEE. V and J are TRBV5-6 and TRBJ2-2; D unclear. Material: peripheral blood, obtained in a trial of Ad26.COV2.S vaccine versus placebo. This clonotype was sampled from a person aged 18-65 years who received the Ad26.COV2.S COVID-19 vaccine or a placebo. The CDR3: CASSLALGELFF. CDR3 bases: TGTGCCAGCAGCTTGGCCCTCGGGGAGCTGTTTTTT.